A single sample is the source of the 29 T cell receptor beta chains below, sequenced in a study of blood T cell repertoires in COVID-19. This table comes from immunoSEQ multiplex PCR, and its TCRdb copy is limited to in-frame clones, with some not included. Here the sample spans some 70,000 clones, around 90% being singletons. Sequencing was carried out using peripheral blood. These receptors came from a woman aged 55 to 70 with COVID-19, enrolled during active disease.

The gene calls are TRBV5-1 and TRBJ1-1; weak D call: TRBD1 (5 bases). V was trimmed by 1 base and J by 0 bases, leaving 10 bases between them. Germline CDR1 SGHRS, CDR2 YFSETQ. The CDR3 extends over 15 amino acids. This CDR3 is CASSLNADMNTEAFF. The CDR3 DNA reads TGCGCCAGCAGCTTGAATGCGGACATGAACACTGAAGCTTTCTTT.

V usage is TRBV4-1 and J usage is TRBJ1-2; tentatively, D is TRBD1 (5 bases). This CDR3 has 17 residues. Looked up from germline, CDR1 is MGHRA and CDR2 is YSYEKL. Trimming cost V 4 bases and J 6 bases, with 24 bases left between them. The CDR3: CASSRLGLAGEADGYTF. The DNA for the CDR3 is TGCGCCAGCAGCCGCTTGGGTTTGGCGGGGGAGGCGGATGGCTACACCTTC.

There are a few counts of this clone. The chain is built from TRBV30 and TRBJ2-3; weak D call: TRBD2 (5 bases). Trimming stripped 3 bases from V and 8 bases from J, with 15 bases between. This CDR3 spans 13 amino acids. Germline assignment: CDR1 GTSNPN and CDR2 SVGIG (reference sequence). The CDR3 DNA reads TGTGCCTGGAGCTCCCTAGCTTTAAGTACGCAGTATTTT. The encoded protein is CAWSSLALSTQYF.

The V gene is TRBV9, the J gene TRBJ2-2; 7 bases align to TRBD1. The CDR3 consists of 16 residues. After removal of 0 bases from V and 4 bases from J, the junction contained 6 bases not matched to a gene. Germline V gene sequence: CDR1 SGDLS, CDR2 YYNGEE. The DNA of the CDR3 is TGTGCCAGCAGCGTAGGAGGGGGCCAGGCCACCGGGGAGCTGTTTTTT. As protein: CASSVGGGQATGELFF. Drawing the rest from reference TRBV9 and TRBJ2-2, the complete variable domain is DSGVTQTPKHLITATGQRVTLRCSPRSGDLSVYWYQQSLDQGLQFLIQYYNGEERAKGNILERFSAQQFPDLHSELNLSSLELGDSALYFCASSVGGGQATGELFFGEGSRLTVL.

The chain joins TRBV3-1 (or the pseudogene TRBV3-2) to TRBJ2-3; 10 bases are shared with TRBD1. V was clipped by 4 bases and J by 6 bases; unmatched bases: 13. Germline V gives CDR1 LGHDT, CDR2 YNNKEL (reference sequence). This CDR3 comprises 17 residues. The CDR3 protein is CASSRQMGTGDLDTQYF. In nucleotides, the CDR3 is TGTGCCAGCAGCCGTCAAATGGGGACAGGGGATTTGGATACGCAGTATTTT.

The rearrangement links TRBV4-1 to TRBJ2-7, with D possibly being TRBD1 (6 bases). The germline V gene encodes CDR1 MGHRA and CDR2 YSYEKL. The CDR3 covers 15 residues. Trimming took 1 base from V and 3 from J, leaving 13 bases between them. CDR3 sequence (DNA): TGCGCCAGCAGCCAAGCGAGGGGGTCCGACTACGAGCAGTACTTC. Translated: CASSQARGSDYEQYF.

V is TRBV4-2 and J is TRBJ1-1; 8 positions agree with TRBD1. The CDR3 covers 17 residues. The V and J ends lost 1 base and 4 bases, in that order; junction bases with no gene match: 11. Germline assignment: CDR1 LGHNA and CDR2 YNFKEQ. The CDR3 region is CASSQVQDRVMGTEAFF. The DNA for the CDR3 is TGTGCCAGCAGCCAAGTACAGGACAGGGTTATGGGCACTGAAGCTTTCTTT.

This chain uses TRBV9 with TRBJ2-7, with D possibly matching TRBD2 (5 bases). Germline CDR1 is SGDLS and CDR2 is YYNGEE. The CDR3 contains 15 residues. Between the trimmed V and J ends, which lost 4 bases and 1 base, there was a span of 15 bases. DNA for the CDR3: TGTGCCAGCAGCTCCCTGCCGGGGTCATCCTACGAGCAGTACTTC. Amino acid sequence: CASSSLPGSSYEQYF.

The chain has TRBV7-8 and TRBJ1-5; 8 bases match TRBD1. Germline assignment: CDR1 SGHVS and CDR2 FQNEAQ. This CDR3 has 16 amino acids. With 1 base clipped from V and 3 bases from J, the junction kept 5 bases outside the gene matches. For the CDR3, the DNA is TGTGCCAGCAGCTTAGTTGGACAGGGCTTCAATCAGCCCCAGCATTTT. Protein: CASSLVGQGFNQPQHF.

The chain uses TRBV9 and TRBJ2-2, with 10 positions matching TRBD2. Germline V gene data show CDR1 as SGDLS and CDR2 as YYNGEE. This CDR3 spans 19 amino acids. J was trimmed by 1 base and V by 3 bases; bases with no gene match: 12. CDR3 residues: CASSAPHPLAGVNTGELFF. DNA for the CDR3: TGTGCCAGCAGCGCCCCACACCCTCTAGCGGGGGTGAACACCGGGGAGCTGTTTTTT.

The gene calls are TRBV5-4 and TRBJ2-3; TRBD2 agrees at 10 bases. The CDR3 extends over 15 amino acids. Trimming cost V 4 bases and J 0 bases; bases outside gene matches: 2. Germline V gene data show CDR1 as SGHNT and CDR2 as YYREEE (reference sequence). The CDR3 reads CASSPGLASTDTQYF. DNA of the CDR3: TGTGCCAGCAGCCCGGGACTAGCGAGCACAGATACGCAGTATTTT. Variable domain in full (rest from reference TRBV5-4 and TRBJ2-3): ETGVTQSPTHLIKTRGQQVTLRCSSQSGHNTVSWYQQALGQGPQFIFQYYREEENGRGNFPPRFSGLQFPNYSSELNVNALELDDSALYLCASSPGLASTDTQYFGPGTRLTVL.

This CDR3 is CASSLAGGDQPQHF. Written as DNA, the CDR3 is TGTGCCAGCAGCTTGGCCGGAGGGGATCAGCCCCAGCATTTT. This sequence joins TRBV5-5 and TRBJ1-5; perhaps TRBD1 as D (5 bases). CDR1 and CDR2 from the germline V gene are SGHKS and YYEKEE (reference sequence). V was cut by 0 bases and J by 5 bases, with 9 bases left in between. The CDR3 runs to 14 residues.

Written as DNA, the CDR3 is TGTGCCAGTACCCTATTCAGCGGGGGCCTGTCCGAGCAGTTCTTC. Translating it yields CASTLFSGGLSEQFF. V is TRBV19 and J is TRBJ2-1, with 8 bases identical to TRBD2. Germline lookup yields CDR1 LNHDA and CDR2 SQIVND (reference sequence). There are 15 residues in the CDR3. The V gene end was trimmed by 7 bases and the J gene end by 10 bases; junction bases not matched to a gene: 15.

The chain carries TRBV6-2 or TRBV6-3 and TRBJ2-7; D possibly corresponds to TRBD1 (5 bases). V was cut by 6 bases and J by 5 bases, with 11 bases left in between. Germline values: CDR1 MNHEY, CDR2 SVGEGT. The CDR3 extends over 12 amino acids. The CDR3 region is CASSAPGHEQYF. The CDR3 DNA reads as TGTGCCAGCAGCGCACCAGGGCACGAGCAGTACTTC.

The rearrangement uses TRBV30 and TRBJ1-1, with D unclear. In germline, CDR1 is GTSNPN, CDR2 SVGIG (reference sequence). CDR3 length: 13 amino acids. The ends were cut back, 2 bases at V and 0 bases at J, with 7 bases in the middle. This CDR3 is CAWSQFMNTEAFF. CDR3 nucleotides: TGTGCCTGGAGTCAATTCATGAACACTGAAGCTTTCTTT. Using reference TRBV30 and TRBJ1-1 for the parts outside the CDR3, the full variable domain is SQTIHQWPATLVQPVGSPLSLECTVEGTSNPNLYWYRQAAGRGLQLLFYSVGIGQISSEVPQNLSASRPQDRQFILSSKKLLLSDSGFYLCAWSQFMNTEAFFGQGTRLTVV.

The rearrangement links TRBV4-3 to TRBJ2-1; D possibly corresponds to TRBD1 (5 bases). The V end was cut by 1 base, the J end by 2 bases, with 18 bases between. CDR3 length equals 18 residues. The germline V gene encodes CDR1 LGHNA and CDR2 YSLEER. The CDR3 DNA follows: TGCGCCAGCAGCCAAGTCCTCCAGGGCCCGGGCGCCTACAATGAGCAGTTCTTC. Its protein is CASSQVLQGPGAYNEQFF.

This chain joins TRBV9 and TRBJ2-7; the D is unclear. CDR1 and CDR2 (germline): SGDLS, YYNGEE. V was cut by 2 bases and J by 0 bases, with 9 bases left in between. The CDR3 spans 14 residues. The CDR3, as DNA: TGTGCCAGCAGCGTGTCGGAGAGCTCCTACGAGCAGTACTTC. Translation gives CASSVSESSYEQYF.

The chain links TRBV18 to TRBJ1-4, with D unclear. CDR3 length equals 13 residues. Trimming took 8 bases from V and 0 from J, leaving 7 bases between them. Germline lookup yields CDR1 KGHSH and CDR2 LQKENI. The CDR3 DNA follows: TGTGCCAGCGGGCTTACAACTAATGAAAAACTGTTTTTT. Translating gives CASGLTTNEKLFF.

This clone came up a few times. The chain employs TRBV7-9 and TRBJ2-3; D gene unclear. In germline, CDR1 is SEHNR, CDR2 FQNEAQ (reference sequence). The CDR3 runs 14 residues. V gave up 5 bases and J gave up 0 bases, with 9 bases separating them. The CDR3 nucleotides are TGTGCCAGCAGCCCTACCGCTAGCACAGATACGCAGTATTTT. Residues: CASSPTASTDTQYF.

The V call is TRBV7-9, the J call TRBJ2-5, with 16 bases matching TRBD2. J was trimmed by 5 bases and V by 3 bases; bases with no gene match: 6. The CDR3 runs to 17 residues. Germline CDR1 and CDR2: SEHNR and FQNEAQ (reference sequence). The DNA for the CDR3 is TGTGCCAGCAGCTTGGGGACTAGCGGGAGGGCATTGGAGACCCAGTACTTC. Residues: CASSLGTSGRALETQYF. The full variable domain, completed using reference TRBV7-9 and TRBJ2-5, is DTGVSQNPRHKITKRGQNVTFRCDPISEHNRLYWYRQTLGQGPEFLTYFQNEAQLEKSRLLSDRFSAERPKGSFSTLEIQRTEQGDSAMYLCASSLGTSGRALETQYFGPGTRLLVL.

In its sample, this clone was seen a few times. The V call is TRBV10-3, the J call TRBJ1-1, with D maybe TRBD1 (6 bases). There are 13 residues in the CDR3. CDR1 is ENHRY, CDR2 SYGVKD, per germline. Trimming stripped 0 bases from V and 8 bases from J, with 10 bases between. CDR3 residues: CAISESVDREAFF. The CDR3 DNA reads TGTGCCATCAGTGAGTCGGTCGACAGGGAAGCTTTCTTT.

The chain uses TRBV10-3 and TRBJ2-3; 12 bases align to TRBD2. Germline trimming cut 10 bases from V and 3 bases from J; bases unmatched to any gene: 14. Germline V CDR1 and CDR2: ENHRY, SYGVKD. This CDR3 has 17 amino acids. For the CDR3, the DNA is TGTGCCACAAGACTAGCGGGAGTGGGTGGAGGTACAGATACGCAGTATTTT. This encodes CATRLAGVGGGTDTQYF.

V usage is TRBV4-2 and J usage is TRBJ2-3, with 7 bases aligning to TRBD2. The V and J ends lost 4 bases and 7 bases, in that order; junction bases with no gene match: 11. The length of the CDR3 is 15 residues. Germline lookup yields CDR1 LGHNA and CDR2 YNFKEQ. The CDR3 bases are TGTGCCAGCAGCCCGACGGGGCGGGGGAGGAATACGCAGTATTTT. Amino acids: CASSPTGRGRNTQYF.

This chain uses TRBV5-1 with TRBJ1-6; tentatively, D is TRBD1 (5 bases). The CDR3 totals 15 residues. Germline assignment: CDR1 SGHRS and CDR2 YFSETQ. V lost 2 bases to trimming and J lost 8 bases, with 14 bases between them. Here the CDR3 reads CASSFIGGADSPLHF. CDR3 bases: TGCGCCAGCAGCTTTATCGGAGGGGCTGATTCACCCCTCCACTTT.

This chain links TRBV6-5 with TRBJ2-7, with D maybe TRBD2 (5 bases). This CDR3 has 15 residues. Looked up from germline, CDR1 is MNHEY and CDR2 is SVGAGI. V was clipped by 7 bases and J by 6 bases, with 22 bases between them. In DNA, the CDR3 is TGTGCCAGCACCCGGACGGGAAGTGTGAGTGGCGAGCAGTACTTC. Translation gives CASTRTGSVSGEQYF.

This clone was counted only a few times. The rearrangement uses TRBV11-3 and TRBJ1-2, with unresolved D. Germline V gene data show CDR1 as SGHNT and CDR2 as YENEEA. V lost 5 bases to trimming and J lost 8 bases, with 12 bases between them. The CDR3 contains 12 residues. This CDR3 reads CASSPPHGGYTF. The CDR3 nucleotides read TGTGCCAGCAGCCCCCCCCACGGGGGCTACACCTTC.

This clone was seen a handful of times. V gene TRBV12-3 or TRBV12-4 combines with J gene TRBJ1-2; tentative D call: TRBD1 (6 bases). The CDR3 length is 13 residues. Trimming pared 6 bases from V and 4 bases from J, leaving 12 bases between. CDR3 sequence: CASSFRGPYGYTF. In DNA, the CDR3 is TGTGCCAGCAGCTTCAGGGGTCCCTATGGCTACACCTTC.

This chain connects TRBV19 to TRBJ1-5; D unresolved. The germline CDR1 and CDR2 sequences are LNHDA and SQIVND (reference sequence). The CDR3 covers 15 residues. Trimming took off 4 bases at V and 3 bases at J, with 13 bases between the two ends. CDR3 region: CASSNYGQFNQPQHF. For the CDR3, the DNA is TGTGCCAGTAGTAATTATGGGCAGTTCAATCAGCCCCAGCATTTT.

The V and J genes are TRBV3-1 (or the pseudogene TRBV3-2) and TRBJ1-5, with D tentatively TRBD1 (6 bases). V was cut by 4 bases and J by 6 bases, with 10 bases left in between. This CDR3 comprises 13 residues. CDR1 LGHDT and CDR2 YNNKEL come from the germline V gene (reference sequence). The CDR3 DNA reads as TGTGCCAGCAGCCCGTGCAGGGGTCAGCCCCAGCATTTT. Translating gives CASSPCRGQPQHF.